These 20 T cell receptor beta chains originate from one sample sequenced in a study of early T cells in non-severe SARS-CoV-2 infection. A single record per CDR3 protein comes from TCRdb applying MiXCR to the 5' RACE reads. The sample records some 80,000 distinct CDR3 sequences, 10% to 15% being singletons. The sequenced sample consisted of whole blood. The receptors stem from an adult who was a healthcare worker with PCR-confirmed SARS-CoV-2 infection or an uninfected control (not recorded which).

This clonotype was found a few times. J is TRBJ2-7 and V is TRBV29-1; D possibly corresponds to TRBD1 (5 bases). The length of the CDR3 is 12 residues. The ends were cut back, 5 bases at V and 1 base at J, with 9 bases in the middle. In germline, CDR1 is SQVTM, CDR2 ANQGSEA. CDR3 sequence: CSVPAGSYEQYF. CDR3 DNA sequence: TGCAGCGTTCCGGCAGGGTCCTACGAGCAGTACTTC.

This clonotype has just a few counts. The V call is TRBV28, the J call TRBJ2-1, with 11 nucleotides matching TRBD2. Germline V gene sequence: CDR1 MDHEN, CDR2 SYDVKM. V trimming: 5 bases; J trimming: 8 bases; junction bases outside the gene matches: 17. The CDR3 has 18 amino acids. CDR3 protein: CASSPPGLAGWRAYEQFF. CDR3 DNA: TGTGCCAGCAGTCCTCCCGGACTAGCGGGTTGGCGGGCCTATGAGCAGTTCTTC.

This clonotype was recorded at least ten times. The rearrangement uses TRBV27 and TRBJ2-7, with TRBD2 identical over 11 bases. Germline V gene lookup returns CDR1 MNHEY and CDR2 SMNVEV (reference sequence). V gave up 7 bases and J gave up 5 bases; unmatched junction bases: 7. The CDR3 spans 14 residues. The CDR3 reads CASTASGRIDEQYF. CDR3 DNA sequence: TGTGCCAGCACGGCTAGCGGGAGGATCGACGAGCAGTACTTC.

This clonotype was seen a few times. The V gene is TRBV5-1, the J gene TRBJ2-7; TRBD1 agrees at 10 bases. The germline V gene has CDR1 SGHRS and CDR2 YFSETQ. V lost 4 bases, J lost 5 bases, and 9 bases stayed unmatched. The CDR3 loop spans 15 amino acids. CDR3 DNA sequence: TGCGCCAGCAGCCATGGACGGGACAGGGGCCACGAGCAGTACTTC. The encoded protein is CASSHGRDRGHEQYF.

V is TRBV20-1 and J is TRBJ1-4; D is unresolved. V lost 3 bases and J lost 5, with 22 bases in between. The CDR3 consists of 17 residues. Germline CDR1 reads DFQATT; CDR2 reads SNEGSKA (reference sequence). CDR3: CSASNPILRSPNEKLFF. Written as DNA, the CDR3 is TGCAGTGCTAGCAACCCGATCCTTCGATCCCCCAATGAAAAACTGTTTTTT.

The CDR3 sequence: CASSLAASGPYNEQFF. As DNA, the CDR3 is TGTGCCAGCAGCTTAGCGGCTAGCGGGCCTTACAATGAGCAGTTCTTC. The V call is TRBV7-8, the J call TRBJ2-1, with 8 bases that match TRBD2. CDR3 length equals 16 residues. V was clipped by 0 bases and J by 4 bases; unmatched bases: 5. Germline V gene lookup returns CDR1 SGHVS and CDR2 FQNEAQ.

This clonotype was counted only a few times. This chain joins TRBV28 and TRBJ2-2; D possibly corresponds to TRBD1 (6 bases). The CDR3 is 14 residues long. The germline CDR1 and CDR2 sequences are MDHEN and SYDVKM. Deletions cut 7 bases from V and 5 bases from J, with 14 bases between. CDR3 sequence (DNA): TGTGCCAGCACCCTGGGGGCGGTTACCGGGGAGCTGTTTTTT. Its translation is CASTLGAVTGELFF.

As regards this clonotype: At one of its ends the junction is not consistent with the germline gene, which may arise from a read error. V usage is TRBV4-2 and J usage is TRBJ2-7, with 8 nucleotides matching TRBD2. Germline assignment: CDR1 LGHNA and CDR2 YNFKEQ. The CDR3 consists of 14 residues. CDR3 sequence: CASSQVPGLGIRHF. CDR3 bases: TGTGCCAGCAGCCAAGTCCCGGGACTAGGGATCCGGCACTTC.

The V gene is TRBV6-7, the J gene TRBJ2-6; the match to TRBD1 covers 9 bases. TRBV6-7 has ORF status, its function being uncertain. V was pared by 6 bases and J by 0 bases, with 9 bases of the junction left unmatched. The CDR3 has 18 amino acids. In nucleotides, the CDR3 is TGTGCCAGCAGCCAAGACAGGGGGTTTACCTCTGGGGCCAACGTCCTGACTTTC. It yields the protein CASSQDRGFTSGANVLTF.

This clonotype was seen a few times. The chain employs TRBV5-6 and TRBJ1-3; D is undetermined. The CDR3 is 12 amino acids. Trimming shortened V by 5 bases and J by 1 base, and 4 bases separated the two germline ends. Germline CDR1 and CDR2: SGHDT and YYEEEE. For the CDR3, the DNA is TGTGCCAGCAGTGGATCTGGAAACACCATATATTTT. As protein: CASSGSGNTIYF.

The chain carries TRBV20-1 and TRBJ2-7; D gene uncertain. Germline V gene lookup returns CDR1 DFQATT and CDR2 SNEGSKA (reference sequence). Trimming took 1 base from V and 4 from J, leaving 5 bases between them. This CDR3 has 11 residues. This chain's CDR3 is CSARGAYEQYF. The CDR3 DNA sequence: TGCAGTGCTAGAGGGGCATACGAGCAGTACTTC.

The V and J genes are TRBV12-2 and TRBJ2-7; the D segment call TRBD2 is taken from the table without a DNA check. TRBV12-2 is a listed pseudogene. This CDR3 comprises 17 residues. The chain's CDR3 is CASRLALPGLASHEQYF. The CDR3 nucleotides are TGTGCAAGTCGCTTAGCCTTACCGGGACTAGCGAGCCACGAGCAGTACTTC.

This clonotype was observed a handful of times. The V and J genes are TRBV5-1 and TRBJ2-1; D remains unclear. Germline V CDR1 and CDR2: SGHRS, YFSETQ. The CDR3 covers 12 residues. With 4 bases removed from V and 9 bases from J, the gap between germline ends came to 11 bases. CDR3 nucleotides: TGCGCCAGCAGCCTAAGCTCGACTGAGCAGTTCTTC. It codes for CASSLSSTEQFF.

For this clonotype: At one end, the junction sequence differs from germline, possibly due to a read error. This sequence joins TRBV20-1 and TRBJ1-1; D unclear. The CDR3 sequence is 10 residues long. The germline V gene has CDR1 DFQATT and CDR2 SNEGSKA (reference sequence). The CDR3 DNA sequence: TGCAGTGCTAGAGATAGGTTCCAGCTCTTT. This gives the protein CSARDRFQLF.

This clonotype was seen ten or more times. The chain has TRBV6-4 and TRBJ2-1; D is unclear. The CDR3 is 13 residues long. Trimming removed 2 bases at V and 0 bases at J, with 2 bases between. Germline values: CDR1 MRHNA, CDR2 SNTAGT. This CDR3 reads CASSDGSYNEQFF. CDR3 DNA: TGTGCCAGCAGTGACGGCTCCTACAATGAGCAGTTCTTC.

This clonotype has at least ten counts. The chain carries TRBV12-3 or TRBV12-4 and TRBJ1-4; D possibly corresponds to TRBD1 (6 bases). The CDR3 is made up of 12 amino acids. V lost 6 bases, J lost 7 bases, and 9 bases lay in between. For the CDR3, the DNA is TGTGCCAGCAGAGGACAGTCTGAAAAACTGTTTTTT. Protein sequence: CASRGQSEKLFF.

The sample holds a few counts of this clonotype. The rearrangement joins TRBV9 to TRBJ1-4; D is possibly TRBD1 (6 bases). CDR3 length: 14 amino acids. The germline CDR1 and CDR2 sequences are SGDLS and YYNGEE. The V and J ends lost 4 bases and 8 bases respectively, with 15 bases between them. Here the CDR3 reads CASSPRGLGEKLFF. CDR3 DNA sequence: TGTGCCAGCAGCCCCAGGGGATTGGGGGAAAAACTGTTTTTT.

The gene calls are TRBV14 and TRBJ1-6; 7 nucleotides align to TRBD1. Trimming took 7 bases from V and 4 from J; bases not matched to a gene: 1. The CDR3 covers 13 residues. CDR1 SGHDN and CDR2 FVKESK come from the germline V gene. The CDR3 loop reads CASKQGYNSPLHF. CDR3 sequence (DNA): TGTGCCAGCAAACAGGGGTATAATTCACCCCTCCACTTT.

The table lists this clonotype with a few counts. This rearrangement joins TRBV7-9 to TRBJ1-2; D is undetermined. CDR3 length: 16 residues. V was trimmed by 5 bases and J by 3 bases, leaving 19 bases between them. The germline V gene encodes CDR1 SEHNR and CDR2 FQNEAQ (reference sequence). The CDR3 spells CASSRTNTLLDYGYTF. CDR3 coding DNA: TGTGCCAGCAGCCGCACGAACACCCTCCTGGACTATGGCTACACCTTC.

The chain carries TRBV2 and TRBJ2-1; 10 positions agree with TRBD2. Germline-derived CDR1 and CDR2 are SNHLY and FYNNEI. The V and J ends lost 5 bases and 10 bases, in that order; junction bases with no gene match: 17. CDR3 length: 17 residues. The CDR3 bases are TGTGCCAGCAGTAAAAGTCAGGGACTAGCGAGGACCTTGGAGCAGTTCTTC. Protein: CASSKSQGLARTLEQFF.